This TCR beta chain was documented in a study of blood T cells in healthy people across ages. The CDR3 consists of 14 residues. Trimming shortened V by 6 bases and J by 1 base, and 14 bases separated the two germline ends. Germline V gene lookup returns CDR1 DFQATT and CDR2 SNEGSKA (reference sequence). Sample-barcoded 5' priming and a J-beta primer mix drove a second PCR of roughly 7 to 11 cycles. TCRdb reanalysed the 5' RACE reads using MiXCR and keeps one entry per CDR3 protein. The repertoire holds 660,000 or so distinct CDR3 sequences, with under 70% as singletons. The chain has TRBV20-1 and TRBJ2-3; TRBD1 is a possible D gene (6 bases). The TCR comes from a man aged 60-69 years in good health. Input material: blood. CDR3 sequence reads: CSAGPRQGTDTQYF. CDR3 nucleotides: TGCAGTGCCGGGCCGAGACAGGGCACAGATACGCAGTATTTT.